The entry below describes one T cell receptor (beta chain). TCRdb passed the RT-PCR reads through MiXCR, listing each CDR3 protein once. Here the sample spans approximately 250,000 distinct CDR3 sequences, roughly 14% being singletons. The data originate from a study of patients and donors after allogeneic stem cell transplantation. Germline V CDR1 and CDR2: SGHAT, FQDESV (reference sequence). V gave up 5 bases and J gave up 0 bases, with 23 bases separating them. This CDR3 comprises 19 residues. The receptor was isolated from a human donor who was either an allogeneic HSCT recipient or a stem cell or donor lymphocyte infusion donor (not recorded which). It is not recorded whose cells these are; they may come from a transplant donor. The genes are TRBV11-1 and TRBJ1-5; D call uncertain. The sequenced sample was blood, either unsorted or a sorted T cell fraction (not recorded which). The CDR3 protein is CASSLIPPGRTSSNQPQHF. Here the CDR3 DNA reads TGTGCCAGCAGCCTAATACCCCCTGGACGGACCTCTAGCAATCAGCCCCAGCATTTT.